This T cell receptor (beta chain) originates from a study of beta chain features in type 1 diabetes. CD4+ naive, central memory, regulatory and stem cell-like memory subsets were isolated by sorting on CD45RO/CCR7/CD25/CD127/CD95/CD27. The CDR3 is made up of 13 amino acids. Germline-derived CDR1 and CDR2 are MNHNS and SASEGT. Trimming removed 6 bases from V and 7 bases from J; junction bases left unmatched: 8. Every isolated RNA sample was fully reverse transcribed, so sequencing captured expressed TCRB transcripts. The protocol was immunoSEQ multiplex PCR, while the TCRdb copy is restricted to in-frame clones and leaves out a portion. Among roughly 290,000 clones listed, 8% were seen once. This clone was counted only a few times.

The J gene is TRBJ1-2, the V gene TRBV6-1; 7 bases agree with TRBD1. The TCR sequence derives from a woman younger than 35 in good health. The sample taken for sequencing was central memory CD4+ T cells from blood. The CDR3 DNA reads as TGTGCCAGCAGGAAGGGGACAGCGGGTGGCTACACCTTC. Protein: CASRKGTAGGYTF.